Listed below are T cell receptor beta chains from one sample, sequenced in a study of blood T cell repertoires in COVID-19. Libraries were prepared by immunoSEQ multiplex PCR; TCRdb keeps only in-frame clonotypes and omits some of them. Of around 170,000 clones in the sample, 86% were seen once. Sequences were obtained from peripheral blood. Receptors were obtained from a woman under 40 with active or convalescent COVID-19. Both conserved end residues are part of each CDR3. D genes are given only for firm matches. Clone size, where shown, is once, few, many, or a class for clones that have expanded.

>13|.|TRBJ1-3|TRBV12-3/TRBV12-4|TRBD1
CASSTYRGAPLYF
TGTGCCAGCAGTACTTACAGGGGGGCTCCGTTATATTTT
>16|once|TRBJ2-7|TRBV6-2/TRBV6-3|.
CASSPREKRYIYEQYF
TGTGCCAGCAGCCCGAGAGAGAAGCGGTATATCTACGAGCAGTACTTC
>14|few|TRBJ1-1|TRBV6-1|.
CASSDGLGHLEAFF
TGTGCCAGCAGTGATGGGTTAGGACACCTTGAAGCTTTCTTT
>13|.|TRBJ2-2|TRBV11-2|TRBD2
CAGAGVNTGELFF
TGTGCCGGAGCGGGGGTGAACACCGGGGAGCTGTTTTTT
>15|.|TRBJ2-3|TRBV19|.
CASTSNLGRTDTQYF
TGTGCCAGTACCTCAAACCTGGGCCGCACAGATACGCAGTATTTT
>14|once|TRBJ1-2|TRBV5-1|.
CASSLEGGDYGYTF
TGCGCCAGCAGCTTGGAAGGGGGGGACTATGGCTACACCTTC
>15|.|TRBJ1-1|TRBV6-5|.
CASSFSQGMNTEAFF
TGTGCCAGCAGTTTCAGTCAGGGGATGAACACTGAAGCTTTCTTT
>13|few|TRBJ2-7|TRBV29-1|.
CSVTPGLHYEQYF
TGCAGCGTGACACCGGGACTGCACTACGAGCAGTACTTC
>15|.|TRBJ1-3|TRBV3-1/TRBV3-2|.
CASSRSAVGGNTIYF
TGTGCCAGCAGCCGGAGTGCGGTTGGTGGAAACACCATATATTTT
>14|.|TRBJ1-5|TRBV2|.
CASSSQGINQPQHF
TGTGCCAGCAGTTCACAGGGAATCAATCAGCCCCAGCATTTT
>15|.|TRBJ2-7|TRBV11-2|.
CASSLTGFRGGEQYF
TGTGCCAGCAGCTTAACGGGCTTCCGGGGAGGCGAGCAGTACTTC
>12|.|TRBJ2-3|TRBV7-7|.
CASSLEGREQYF
TGTGCTAGCAGCTTAGAGGGCCGGGAGCAGTATTTT
>18|.|TRBJ1-6|TRBV28|TRBD1
CASSSIYPDGQGNSPLHF
TGTGCCAGCAGTTCCATATACCCCGACGGACAGGGTAATTCACCCCTCCACTTT
>15|.|TRBJ1-4|TRBV9|.
CASSSAGANNEKLFF
TGTGCCAGCAGCTCGGCGGGGGCGAATAATGAAAAACTGTTTTTT
>13|.|TRBJ2-5|TRBV11-2|.
CASHTQGQWTQYF
TGTGCCAGCCATACCCAGGGGCAATGGACCCAGTACTTC
>17|.|TRBJ1-4|TRBV9|.
CASSKGEGLVTNEKLFF
TGTGCCAGCAGCAAAGGGGAGGGGTTAGTAACTAATGAAAAACTGTTTTTT